Below, 7 T cell receptor beta chains from the same sample are listed, as sequenced in a study of shared clonotypes between healthy human individuals. Some clones are missing from TCRdb's copy, which holds only in-frame ones; the method was immunoSEQ multiplex PCR. Seen here are approximately 1,000,000 clones, roughly 80% observed once, and the top ten hold roughly 0.9%. Sample: memory CD4+ T cells from PBMCs. Subset described: CD45RA-negative fraction. Receptors originate from a man between 18 and 35 years old in good health. Some clones in this sample may be carry-over from other donors' samples.

This chain uses TRBV9 with TRBJ2-2; a possible D gene is TRBD2 (7 bases). The CDR3 length is 15 residues. Germline assignment: CDR1 SGDLS and CDR2 YYNGEE. V lost 3 bases and J 5 bases, leaving 14 bases between the germline ends. The CDR3 is CASSALQGGTGELFF. The CDR3 bases are TGTGCCAGCAGCGCGCTACAGGGAGGGACCGGGGAGCTGTTTTTT.

The rearrangement joins TRBV6-5 to TRBJ1-1; D remains ambiguous. Germline V gene lookup returns CDR1 MNHEY and CDR2 SVGAGI. This CDR3 region has 14 residues. The V and J ends lost 6 bases and 1 base respectively, with 12 bases between them. The DNA of the CDR3 is TGTGCCAGCAGACCGTCTGCCAGGAACACTGAAGCTTTCTTT. This gives the protein CASRPSARNTEAFF.

The chain carries TRBV25-1 and TRBJ2-5, with D possibly matching TRBD2 (7 bases). CDR3 length: 16 residues. Germline V gene lookup returns CDR1 MGHDK and CDR2 SYGVNS. V gave up 3 bases and J gave up 2 bases, with 16 bases separating them. CDR3: CASSEGGRTEQETQYF. CDR3 nucleotides: TGTGCCAGCAGTGAGGGGGGGAGGACAGAACAAGAGACCCAGTACTTC.

This clone appeared a single time. DNA for the CDR3: TGTGCTAGTGGTTTGTTCCGGCAGGGGGCGGCTGTGGACACTGAAGCTTTCTTT. This codes for CASGLFRQGAAVDTEAFF. The genes are TRBV12-5 and TRBJ1-1; TRBD1 matches 8 bases. V lost 2 bases to trimming and J lost 3 bases; unmatched junction nucleotides: 14. This CDR3 is built from 18 residues. Germline assignment: CDR1 LGHNT and CDR2 FRNRAP.

The chain uses TRBV28 and TRBJ1-2, with D perhaps matching TRBD1 (6 bases). The CDR3 has 14 residues. The V end was cut by 7 bases, the J end by 8 bases, with 20 bases between. CDR1 and CDR2 (germline): MDHEN, SYDVKM. CDR3: CASKGDRTSRGYTF. The CDR3 coding sequence is TGTGCCAGCAAAGGAGACAGGACCTCTAGGGGCTACACCTTC.

CDR3 amino acids: CASSTRDGSTDTQYF. In DNA, the CDR3 is TGTGCCAGCAGTACTCGGGACGGAAGCACAGATACGCAGTATTTT. The rearrangement joins TRBV28 to TRBJ2-3, with D possibly being TRBD1 or TRBD2 (5 bases each). The germline V gene has CDR1 MDHEN and CDR2 SYDVKM. The ends were cut back, 5 bases at V and 0 bases at J, with 12 bases in the middle. The CDR3 contains 15 residues.

This clone was seen a handful of times. This chain links TRBV7-3 with TRBJ1-5; 8 bases map to TRBD1. J lost 4 bases, V lost 1 base, and 6 bases had no gene match. The CDR3 has 16 residues. Germline V CDR1 and CDR2: SGHTA, FQGTGA. DNA for the CDR3: TGTGCCAGCAGCTTAAGTGGGACAGGAACAAATCAGCCCCAGCATTTT. Its translation is CASSLSGTGTNQPQHF.